These 7 T cell receptor beta chains originate from one sample sequenced in a study of CD8 T cells in Susac syndrome (dated by TCRdb to about 2019). The library was prepared using the immunoSEQ multiplex PCR assay. RNA was extracted using the RNeasy kit, and about 0.45 to 1 microgram was reverse transcribed with random hexamers. TCRdb itself trimmed the public reads at Q25 with fastp, ran MiXCR and retained productive beta chains. Every entry covers one CDR3 protein and lists the most common genes and DNA from its rows. In this sample the table shows under 550,000 distinct CDR3 sequences, around 85% of which occur a single time. More than 0.09% of the sample belongs to the ten largest clones. Source material: CD8+ T cells from PBMCs. The receptors shown here come from a human donor with multiple sclerosis.

V is TRBV6-1 and J is TRBJ1-6; TRBD1 matches 7 bases. Germline CDR1 is MNHNS and CDR2 is SASEGT. The CDR3 is made up of 14 amino acids. Trimming at V came to 6 bases and at J to 9 bases, leaving 8 bases not matched to a gene. The CDR3 coding sequence is TGTGCCAGCAGGCCAGACAGGGATAGTTCACCCCTCCACTTT. Translated: CASRPDRDSSPLHF.

The sample holds a few counts of this clonotype. CDR3 nucleotides: TGTGCCTGGAGTTTGGGACCTAACACTGAAGCTTTCTTT. This encodes CAWSLGPNTEAFF. The chain combines TRBV30 with TRBJ1-1, with D maybe TRBD1 (5 bases). Germline CDR1 reads GTSNPN; CDR2 reads SVGIG (reference sequence). The CDR3 sequence is 13 residues long. The germline V and J ends were trimmed by 2 bases and 2 bases, with 9 bases remaining between them.

This rearrangement joins TRBV15 to TRBJ1-5; TRBD1 matches at 10 bases. Per germline, CDR1 LNHNV and CDR2 YYDKDF (reference sequence). Unmatched junction bases numbered 2, after V lost 3 bases and J lost 3 bases. This CDR3 spans 15 amino acids. The CDR3 DNA sequence: TGTGCCACCAGCAGGGACAGGGGGAACAATCAGCCCCAGCATTTT. Protein product: CATSRDRGNNQPQHF.

The chain links TRBV4-1 to TRBJ2-7, with TRBD1 as a possible D gene (6 bases). Trimming took 3 bases from V and 6 from J, leaving 9 bases between them. This CDR3 is 12 amino acids long. Germline V gene lookup returns CDR1 MGHRA and CDR2 YSYEKL. The CDR3 region has the DNA TGCGCCAGCAGCCAGGACAGCCGCGAGCAGTACTTC. It translates to CASSQDSREQYF.

The chain is built from TRBV5-1 and TRBJ1-1; TRBD1 agrees at 8 bases. This CDR3 comprises 16 residues. From germline, CDR1 is SGHRS and CDR2 YFSETQ. V lost 0 bases and J lost 1; bases outside the gene matches: 5. Here the CDR3 reads CASSLGQGTGNTEAFF. In nucleotides, the CDR3 is TGCGCCAGCAGCTTGGGTCAGGGGACAGGGAACACTGAAGCTTTCTTT.

The rearrangement uses TRBV6-5 and TRBJ2-1; tentative D call: TRBD2 (7 bases). The germline V and J ends were trimmed by 5 bases and 3 bases, with 14 bases remaining between them. The CDR3 is 15 residues long. Germline CDR1 reads MNHEY; CDR2 reads SVGAGI. The CDR3 spells CASSRSGGHYNEQFF. The CDR3 nucleotides read TGTGCCAGCAGTCGGTCCGGGGGGCACTACAATGAGCAGTTCTTC.

V usage is TRBV4-1 and J usage is TRBJ2-3; 10 nucleotides align to TRBD2. Per germline, CDR1 MGHRA and CDR2 YSYEKL. The V segment lost 0 bases and the J segment 7 bases; nucleotides outside the gene matches: 10. This CDR3 contains 17 residues. The CDR3 DNA sequence: TGCGCCAGCAGCCAAGAGGGGGAGCGGGAGGGCCCAAATACGCAGTATTTT. Its translation is CASSQEGEREGPNTQYF.